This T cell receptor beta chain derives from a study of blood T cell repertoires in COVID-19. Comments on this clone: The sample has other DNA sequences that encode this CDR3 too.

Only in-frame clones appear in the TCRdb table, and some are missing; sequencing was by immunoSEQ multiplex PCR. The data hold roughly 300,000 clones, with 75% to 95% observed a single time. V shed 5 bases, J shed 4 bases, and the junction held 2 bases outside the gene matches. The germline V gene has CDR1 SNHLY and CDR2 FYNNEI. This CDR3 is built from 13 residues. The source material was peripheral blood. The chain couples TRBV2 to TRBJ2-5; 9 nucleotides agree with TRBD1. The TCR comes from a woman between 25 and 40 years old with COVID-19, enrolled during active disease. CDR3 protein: CASSYRGLETQYF. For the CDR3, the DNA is TGTGCCAGCAGTTACAGGGGGCTAGAGACCCAGTACTTC.